This TCR beta chain was identified during a study of T cells in Graves' hyperthyroidism and ophthalmopathy (dated by TCRdb to about 2019). About the investigation overall: Peripheral blood was sampled at the time of initial diagnosis, prior to any treatment. After blood sampling, hyperthyroidism patients were treated with methimazole at a starting dose of 30 mg daily, and ophthalmopathy patients were treated with high-dose intravenous methylprednisolone. The paper reports TCR Vbeta CDR3 sequencing of over 120 peripheral blood samples: under 45 ophthalmopathy, 75 to 80 hyperthyroidism and 17 progressor patients. The roughly 100 discovery patients were randomly divided into training and test sets at a 7:3 ratio. Whether ophthalmopathy could be predicted prospectively was tested in an independent validation cohort made up of approximately 19 hyperthyroidism patients plus 17 patients who later progressed to ophthalmopathy. The study also compared thyroid tissue and blood T-cell repertoires from 6 or 7 Graves' hyperthyroidism patients. To identify distinguishing TCR V-J signatures, a discovery cohort of 90 to 100 patients was used, comprising 40 to 45 with Graves' ophthalmopathy and around 60 with stable Graves' hyperthyroidism. Study-wide findings and limitations: No statistical method was used to set the sample size in advance, and investigators knew the group allocation. Most expanded thyroid clonotypes (frequency above 0.001) were also detected in blood, suggesting blood repertoires may reflect thyroid immune responses. In validation, the model predicted progression to ophthalmopathy with 60% to 71% sensitivity and 72% to 85% specificity, a median of about 6.7 months before onset. In cross-validation, a model built on a 13 V-J signature told ophthalmopathy apart from stable hyperthyroidism with under 90% sensitivity and approximately 81% specificity, and in testing the same model reached 80%/75%.

There are 15 amino acids in the CDR3, from cysteine to phenylalanine inclusive. Solely the CDR3 DNA is kept, with 45 bases framed from the first base. At the junction V is shortened by 3 bases and J by 2 bases; bases outside the gene matches: 2. Regarding this clonotype: The antigen it recognizes is unknown. No base-level quality is on record; no much larger clone is a single base apart.

The TCR beta CDR3 regions were amplified from RNA transcripts. For the first round of RT-PCR on the TCR CDR3, the HTBI primer set was used together with the Qiagen OneStep RT-PCR kit. Libraries were constructed in a second round of multiplex PCR, after which size selection and purification were carried out. Sequencing of the libraries was done on an Illumina HiSeq2000 using paired-end 100 bp reads. Regarding the original processing steps: SOAPnuke was used to process the raw data, with reads discarded if the reads contained adapters or uncalled bases, had a mean Phred below 15, or lacked an exact constant-primer or identifier match. High-quality paired reads were merged with COPE v1.2.5, and unique nucleotide sequences were defined as clonotypes. MiTCR v1.1 was used to align the clonotypes against IMGT TRBV, TRBD and TRBJ reference segments. The analysis was restricted to V-J combinations with a frequency above 0.0001, which together covered 99.2% of the repertoires. A TCS score was defined as the ratio of F50 (clonal expansion) to E x V (chaos), with BLOSUM62-based TCRdist applied between CDR3 peptides within each V-J. Welch's t-statistics and random forest reduced just over 500 V-J features to 10 to 15, which were used in a naive Bayes classifier (R e1071). TCRdb's own reprocessing of the public reads used fastp at Q25 and MiXCR and kept productive beta chains. Rows matching on CDR3 protein sequence are summarized as one entry with the most common DNA and genes. TCRdb's processing, not the study's, gives the V and J calls here. This sample lists some 770,000 distinct CDR3 sequences; roughly 15% were detected once. 8.4% of the sample lies in the top ten.

A patient counted as having stable Graves' hyperthyroidism if no progression to ophthalmopathy occurred over 18 months of follow-up. Hyperthyroidism patients were newly diagnosed, with disease duration under 2 months, and aged 18 to 65 years. The study excluded patients with uncontrolled infections, other autoimmune diseases, pregnancy or lactation. Diagnoses relied on clinical symptoms, serum thyroxine and TRAb, thyroid ultrasound and orbital computed tomography. PBMCs were separated from under 11 ml of fresh peripheral blood using Ficoll-Paque density gradient centrifugation. Trizol reagent was used to extract total RNA, and RNA quality was then checked on an Agilent 2100 Bioanalyzer.

Here the chain combines TRBV12-3 or TRBV12-4 and TRBJ1-3; TRBD1 matches 9 bases in the middle. This receptor was obtained from a man between 18 and 35 years old with Graves' hyperthyroidism. Sequencing input: blood. The DNA is as follows: TGTGCCAGCAGTTTCGGGGACAGGGCTGGAAACACCATATATTTT. It translates as CASSFGDRAGNTIYF.